This is a list of T cell receptor beta chains from one sample in a study of T-cell reconstitution after alpha-beta-depleted transplantation in children. TCRdb re-analysed the PCR reads in MiXCR, keeping a single row per CDR3 protein. The repertoire holds 120,000 to 150,000 distinct CDR3 sequences, with 8.8% as singletons. The sample was PBMCs, mostly from graft donor cells, taken 180 days after TCRalphabeta/CD19-depleted stem cell transplant. All receptors come from a female patient aged 2-9 years who had a stem cell transplant for congenital amegakaryocytic thrombocytopenia, so the T cells may come from the graft donor. Both conserved end residues are part of each CDR3. D genes are given only for firm matches. Expanded clones are given a class, and other clones once, few, many or no size at all.

TRBJ1-1	13	few	TRBV6-6	.	CASSYRQNTEAFF	TGTGCCAGCAGTTACCGCCAGAACACTGAAGCTTTCTTT
TRBJ2-7	14	many	TRBV14	.	CASSQGGAPGEQYF	TGTGCCAGCAGCCAAGGAGGGGCGCCGGGCGAGCAGTACTTC
TRBJ2-7	15	many	TRBV9	.	CASSVGVGFIYEQYF	TGTGCCAGCAGCGTAGGGGTAGGTTTTATTTACGAGCAGTACTTC
TRBJ2-2	16	few	TRBV5-1	.	CASSPGTPGNTGELFF	TGCGCCAGCAGCCCCGGGACACCTGGAAACACCGGGGAGCTGTTTTTT
TRBJ2-7	12	many	TRBV20-1	.	CSARDTAYEQYF	TGCAGTGCTAGGGACACAGCCTACGAGCAGTACTTC
TRBJ1-2	11	many	TRBV5-8	.	CASSLRDGYTF	TGTGCCAGCAGCTTGCGGGATGGCTACACCTTC
TRBJ2-7	16	many	TRBV5-1	TRBD2	CASSSQTSAASYEQYF	TGCGCCAGCAGCTCCCAGACTAGCGCCGCCAGCTACGAGCAGTACTTC
TRBJ2-7	15	.	TRBV19	.	CASNKAGKHSHEQYF	TGTGCCAGTAACAAAGCGGGCAAACACTCTCACGAGCAGTACTTC
TRBJ2-1	18	many	TRBV20-1	TRBD2	CSARDWGVAGSGYNEQFF	TGCAGTGCTAGAGATTGGGGGGTAGCGGGGTCTGGCTACAATGAGCAGTTCTTC
TRBJ1-2	12	many	TRBV7-9	TRBD1	CATHGTAYGYTF	TGTGCCACCCATGGGACAGCCTATGGCTACACCTTC
TRBJ2-7	14	.	TRBV20-1	TRBD2	CSVRTSGSPYEQYF	TGCAGTGTCCGGACTAGCGGGAGTCCCTACGAGCAGTACTTC
TRBJ2-7	14	many	TRBV7-2	TRBD2	CASSRTGGLYEQYF	TGTGCCAGCAGCAGGACGGGGGGGCTCTACGAGCAGTACTTC
TRBJ2-7	15	many	TRBV28	TRBD1	CASHPGGQGAWEQYF	TGTGCCAGCCACCCGGGGGGACAGGGGGCGTGGGAGCAGTACTTC
TRBJ1-2	12	many	TRBV10-3	.	CALFQSNYGYTF	TGTGCCCTTTTTCAGAGTAACTATGGCTACACCTTC
TRBJ2-2	14	.	TRBV10-2	.	CATEGQGTGGELFF	TGCGCCACCGAGGGTCAGGGGACCGGCGGGGAGCTGTTTTTT
TRBJ1-4	16	many	TRBV19	.	CASSIGLRTTNEKLFF	TGTGCCAGTAGTATAGGGCTCCGGACCACCAATGAAAAACTGTTTTTT
TRBJ1-2	15	.	TRBV5-1	TRBD1	CASSLEQGARYGYTF	TGCGCCAGCAGCTTGGAGCAGGGGGCACGTTATGGCTACACCTTC